A selection of T cell receptor beta chains follows, all from one sample in a study of blood T cells in healthy people across ages. MiXCR, applied by TCRdb to the 5' RACE reads, yields one record per CDR3 protein. Counted here are 700,000 or so distinct CDR3 sequences, 22% occurring once; the ten biggest clones make up under 25%. The specimen sequenced was blood. Receptors originate from a man between 70 and 80 years old in good health. Both conserved end residues are part of each CDR3. A D gene is named only where the DNA matches it firmly. Where a row states a size, it is once, few, many or the class of an expanded clone; other rows omit it.

D gene	V gene	clone size	J gene	CDR3 protein	CDR3 DNA
-	TRBV12-3/TRBV12-4	many	TRBJ1-1	CASSFQLNTEAFF	TGTGCCAGCAGCTTCCAACTGAACACTGAAGCTTTCTTT
TRBD2	TRBV7-2	few	TRBJ2-2	CASSLARRGGNTGELFF	TGTGCCAGCAGCTTAGCGCGGCGGGGGGGGAACACCGGGGAGCTGTTTTTT
-	TRBV28	few	TRBJ2-3	CASSLLTRGWDTQYF	TGTGCCAGCAGTTTATTGACCCGTGGGTGGGATACGCAGTATTTT
TRBD1	TRBV6-5	few	TRBJ2-5	CASSYRDRGQETQYF	TGTGCCAGCAGTTATCGTGACAGGGGCCAAGAGACCCAGTACTTC
-	TRBV6-1	-	TRBJ2-3	CASSEKWQSTDTQYF	TGTGCCAGCAGTGAAAAATGGCAGAGCACAGATACGCAGTATTTT
TRBD2	TRBV5-1	few	TRBJ2-5	CASSSGLAGETQYF	TGCGCCAGCAGTTCCGGACTAGCGGGAGAGACCCAGTACTTC
-	TRBV20-1	-	TRBJ1-2	CSILTGNQASYGYTF	TGCAGTATACTTACAGGGAATCAGGCCAGCTATGGCTACACCTTC
-	TRBV7-2	-	TRBJ2-5	CASSSLRGEVEQCF	TGTGCCAGCAGCTCCCTGAGGGGCGAGGTCGAGCAGTGCTTC
-	TRBV24-1	-	TRBJ2-7	CATSGPYNEQYF	TGTGCCACCAGCGGACCCTACAATGAGCAGTACTTC
-	TRBV25-1	few	TRBJ2-5	CASSGTPQETQYF	TGTGCCAGCAGCGGGACACCACAAGAGACCCAGTACTTC
TRBD2	TRBV10-2	-	TRBJ2-1	CASTGLARNEQFF	TGCGCCAGCACCGGACTAGCGCGGAATGAGCAGTTCTTC